A selection of T cell receptor beta chains follows, all from one sample in a study of blood T cell repertoires in COVID-19. TCRdb keeps only in-frame clones here, not all; method: immunoSEQ multiplex PCR. The sample lists roughly 250,000 clones, roughly 90% seen once, with approximately 2.4% in the top ten. The source material was PBMCs or T cells enriched from blood (not recorded which). All receptors come from a woman aged 35 to 49 with acute COVID-19. The conserved cysteine and the conserved F or W are not part of the CDR3 here.

V gene	J gene	CDR3 protein
TRBV7-3	TRBJ2-5	ASSSTGGRRETQY
TRBV5-1	TRBJ1-6	ASSYTTGSPLH
TRBV29-1	TRBJ2-7	SVEQQGYYEQY
TRBV6-1	TRBJ1-6	ASSVDRGKAYNSPLH
TRBV9	TRBJ1-3	ASSARQYSGNTIY
TRBV7-2	TRBJ2-7	ASGDRGFYEQY
TRBV7-6	TRBJ2-2	ASSQGLARGELF
TRBV28	TRBJ2-7	ASSGQKPGTGGDEQY
TRBV25-1	TRBJ1-2	ASSDPSGGSGYT
TRBV28	TRBJ2-7	ASSPNYPYEQY
TRBV10-3	TRBJ2-7	AISGGGGGHYEQY
TRBV28	TRBJ1-5	ASREETGGSSNQPQH
TRBV29-1	TRBJ2-3	SVGQGGRLDTQY
TRBV7-2	TRBJ2-1	ASSPPTSRNEQF
TRBV11-2	TRBJ2-3	ASSLDRTDTDTQY
TRBV10-3	TRBJ2-3	AISKQGTQY
TRBV6-5	TRBJ1-1	ASSPRGQGNTEAF
TRBV9	TRBJ1-1	ASSVTGMNTEAF
TRBV12-3/TRBV12-4	TRBJ2-1	ASSSQLGGSF
TRBV29-1	TRBJ1-5	SVGEGSQPQH
TRBV2	TRBJ2-1	ASSGKGYEQF
TRBV14	TRBJ2-6	ASSPTGSGANVLT
TRBV4-2	TRBJ2-2	ASSQAQRDPKELF
TRBV14	TRBJ1-2	ASSPTQRQGTSGYT
TRBV27	TRBJ2-3	ASSTMGLAGEVDTQY
TRBV11-1	TRBJ1-5	ASSPDRNQPQH
TRBV5-5	TRBJ2-4	ASSRIRTGGAKNIQY